This entry concerns a single T cell receptor beta chain. TCRdb ran MiXCR on the 5' RACE reads and lists one entry per CDR3 protein. The data hold some 600,000 distinct CDR3 sequences, with about 7% observed a single time. The sample originates from a study of identical twins. The same sample was also used in a study of yellow fever vaccine responses in identical twins.

This receptor was identified in a woman between 18 and 30 years old in good health. Sequences were obtained from PBMCs.

CDR3 bases: TGTGCCAGCAGTTTATTTGAGGGGGGAGAGACCCAGTACTTC. It yields the protein CASSLFEGGETQYF. The chain has TRBV12-3 or TRBV12-4 and TRBJ2-5, with D possibly called TRBD1 or TRBD2 (6 bases each). This CDR3 comprises 14 residues. V lost 2 bases and J 4 bases, leaving 11 bases between the germline ends.